Below are 29 T cell receptor beta chains sequenced from a single sample in a study of glioma-infiltrating T cells (dated by TCRdb to about 2016). Sequenced on an Illumina MiSeq. The iRepertoire nested amplicon-rescue multiplex PCR (arm-PCR) platform was used to amplify TCR alpha and beta CDR3 regions from RNA. The public sequencing data were trimmed at Q25 with fastp and processed into clonotypes with MiXCR by TCRdb, which kept only in-frame beta chains. Each record represents a unique CDR3 protein, reported with the most common genes and DNA among its rows. The table for this sample lists approximately 110,000 distinct CDR3 sequences; more than 20% of them were counted only once. The ten largest account for nearly 15% of the sample. The sequenced sample consisted of glioma tissue, nonneoplastic brain tissue, or PBMCs (not recorded which). Receptor source: a human donor with low-grade glioma or glioblastoma, undergoing nonglioma brain surgery, or in good health (not recorded which).

V and J are TRBV18 and TRBJ1-1; a possible D gene is TRBD1 (5 bases). V was pared by 5 bases and J by 7 bases, with 11 bases between. This CDR3 is 12 amino acids long. The germline V gene has CDR1 KGHSH and CDR2 LQKENI. The DNA of the CDR3 is TGTGCCAGCTCAGAGATTGACAGTGAAGCTTTCTTT. It encodes CASSEIDSEAFF.

This chain uses TRBV19 with TRBJ2-3; D ambiguous. CDR1 and CDR2 from the germline V gene are LNHDA and SQIVND (reference sequence). V was trimmed by 7 bases and J by 1 base, leaving 9 bases between them. The CDR3 is 13 residues long. Here the CDR3 reads CASKAQGTDTQYF. The CDR3 DNA reads as TGTGCCAGTAAGGCGCAAGGCACAGATACGCAGTATTTT.

This clonotype was seen more than once but under ten times. The rearrangement uses TRBV7-2 and TRBJ2-7; 14 bases match TRBD2. Germline assignment: CDR1 SGHTA and CDR2 FQGNSA. The CDR3 consists of 16 residues. V lost 7 bases and J lost 7; bases outside the gene matches: 12. CDR3 region: CASNFQTSGRAGEQYF. The DNA of the CDR3 is TGTGCCAGCAACTTTCAGACTAGCGGGAGGGCAGGTGAGCAGTACTTC.

The table lists this clonotype with a few counts. This sequence joins TRBV7-3 and TRBJ2-7; 7 positions agree with TRBD2. The CDR3 runs to 15 residues. The V segment lost 5 bases and the J segment 2 bases; nucleotides outside the gene matches: 9. Germline lookup yields CDR1 SGHTA and CDR2 FQGTGA. The DNA for the CDR3 is TGTGCCAGCAGCCCGGGGGTAGCGGGTGCCTACGAGCAGTACTTC. As protein: CASSPGVAGAYEQYF.

Remarks on this clonotype: One junction end does not reproduce the germline sequence, and a read error may be involved. CDR3: CASSQNPYNKQFF. In DNA, the CDR3 is TGTGCCAGCAGCCAGAACCCATACAATAAGCAGTTCTTC. This chain links TRBV5-5 with TRBJ2-1; no definite D call. The CDR3 is made up of 13 amino acids. The germline CDR1 and CDR2 sequences are SGHKS and YYEKEE (reference sequence).

This clonotype was recorded at least ten times. The chain links TRBV20-1 to TRBJ1-4; 7 bases agree with TRBD1. From germline, CDR1 is DFQATT and CDR2 SNEGSKA (reference sequence). Trimming cost V 0 bases and J 14 bases; bases outside gene matches: 9. This CDR3 comprises 13 residues. In DNA, the CDR3 is TGCAGTGCTAGAGACGGCAGGGGACAGTCGCTGTTTTTT. As protein: CSARDGRGQSLFF.

Of note for this clonotype: A much more abundant neighbour one base away suggests this may be a read error. The V and J genes are TRBV4-2 and TRBJ2-7, with no clear D. Germline CDR1 reads LGHNA; CDR2 reads YNFKEQ. This CDR3 region has 15 residues. Here the CDR3 DNA reads TGTGCCAGCAGCCAAGGTTTGGGTATCTCCGGCGAGCAGTGCTTC. It translates to CASSQGLGISGEQCF.

This chain connects TRBV5-5 to TRBJ2-7, with D unclear. CDR3 length equals 15 residues. Germline CDR1 reads SGHKS; CDR2 reads YYEKEE (reference sequence). Trimming took off 2 bases at V and 1 base at J, with 13 bases between the two ends. CDR3 loop: CASSFSDLPSYEQYF. The DNA for the CDR3 is TGTGCCAGCAGCTTTTCCGACCTACCTTCCTACGAGCAGTACTTC. The full variable domain, in which reference TRBV5-5 and TRBJ2-7 provide the parts outside the CDR3, is DAGVTQSPTHLIKTRGQQVTLRCSPISGHKSVSWYQQVLGQGPQFIFQYYEKEERGRGNFPDRFSARQFPNYSSELNVNALLLGDSALYLCASSFSDLPSYEQYFGPGTRLTVT.

The sample holds many counts of this clonotype. This chain links TRBV20-1 with TRBJ2-1, with D possibly TRBD2 on 6 matching bases. The CDR3 contains 14 residues. In germline, CDR1 is DFQATT, CDR2 SNEGSKA (reference sequence). V dropped 1 base and J dropped 6 bases, with 13 bases sitting between them. The CDR3 reads CSARAVGSRNEQFF. Written as DNA, the CDR3 is TGCAGTGCTAGAGCCGTCGGGAGCCGCAATGAGCAGTTCTTC.

This clonotype was counted many times. The chain employs TRBV20-1 and TRBJ2-5, with TRBD1 matching over 9 bases. J was trimmed by 3 bases and V by 3 bases; bases with no gene match: 2. The germline gives CDR1 DFQATT, CDR2 SNEGSKA (reference sequence). This CDR3 region has 13 residues. CDR3 sequence (DNA): TGCAGTGCTAGGTGGACAGGGGAAGAGACCCAGTACTTC. It encodes CSARWTGEETQYF.

The sample holds a few counts of this clonotype. The CDR3 DNA follows: TGCAGCGACATGGACAGGGCGGACTATGGCTACACCTTC. This encodes CSDMDRADYGYTF. The chain combines TRBV29-1 with TRBJ1-2; 8 bases line up with TRBD1. Germline trimming cut 7 bases from V and 3 bases from J; bases unmatched to any gene: 7. This CDR3 has 13 residues. Germline V gives CDR1 SQVTM, CDR2 ANQGSEA.

This clonotype has at least ten counts. The rearrangement uses TRBV7-9 and TRBJ2-1; 7 bases fit TRBD1. Germline CDR1 SEHNR, CDR2 FQNEAQ (reference sequence). This CDR3 is built from 16 residues. The ends lost 4 bases at V and 5 bases at J; junction bases unmatched: 11. The CDR3 sequence: CASSSPDRRLDNEQFF. Written as DNA, the CDR3 is TGTGCCAGCAGCTCCCCGGACAGGCGACTCGACAATGAGCAGTTCTTC.

In this sample, this clonotype turned up a few times. The chain couples TRBV4-1 to TRBJ2-7, with D hard to call. The length of the CDR3 is 13 residues. Germline V gene data show CDR1 as MGHRA and CDR2 as YSYEKL. The germline V and J ends were trimmed by 0 bases and 7 bases, with 10 bases remaining between them. The CDR3 protein is CASSQDLMGEQYF. Here the CDR3 DNA reads TGCGCCAGCAGCCAAGATCTGATGGGGGAGCAGTACTTC.

The chain links TRBV3-1 to TRBJ2-7; D is possibly TRBD1 or TRBD2 (5 bases each). The V and J ends lost 0 bases and 6 bases respectively, with 12 bases between them. This CDR3 is built from 14 residues. The germline V gene encodes CDR1 LGHDT and CDR2 YNNKEL (reference sequence). In DNA, the CDR3 is TGTGCCAGCAGCCAAGATTACGGGGACGGCGAGCAGTACTTC. Its translation is CASSQDYGDGEQYF.

This clonotype was recorded a few times. This chain links TRBV12-3 or TRBV12-4 with TRBJ1-1; D may be TRBD1 (5 bases). The germline V and J ends were trimmed by 2 bases and 0 bases, with 16 bases remaining between them. The CDR3 is 17 amino acids. CDR3 residues: CASSLSNGWGMNTEAFF. CDR3 DNA sequence: TGTGCCAGCAGTTTAAGTAACGGGTGGGGGATGAACACTGAAGCTTTCTTT.

This clonotype was recorded at least ten times. The CDR3 loop is CASSPRQETQYF. The CDR3 nucleotides are TGTGCCAGCTCACCACGGCAAGAGACCCAGTACTTC. The chain combines TRBV18 with TRBJ2-5; D uncertain. The germline gives CDR1 KGHSH, CDR2 LQKENI. Trimming removed 1 base from V and 2 bases from J, with 2 bases in between. This CDR3 has 12 residues.

Comment on this clonotype: At one boundary the junction diverges from the germline segment, which might be a read error. This rearrangement joins TRBV7-2 to TRBJ2-3, with 10 bases lining up with TRBD2. The CDR3 loop spans 16 amino acids. Germline CDR1 and CDR2: SGHTA and FQGNSA. The CDR3 DNA sequence: TGTGCCAGCAGCTCTAGCGGGAGCCGTGGCACAGATACGCGGTATTTT. Amino acid sequence: CASSSSGSRGTDTRYF. The whole variable domain, remainder taken from reference TRBV7-2 and TRBJ2-3, is GAGVSQSPSNKVTEKGKDVELRCDPISGHTALYWYRQSLGQGLEFLIYFQGNSAPDKSGLPSDRFSAERTGGSVSTLTIQRTQQEDSAVYLCASSSSGSRGTDTRYFGPGTRLTVL.

In regard to this clonotype: Possible read error: a much larger clone is one base away. The J gene is TRBJ2-7, the V gene TRBV28, with a weak D call TRBD2 (6 bases). Germline assignment: CDR1 MDHEN and CDR2 SYDVKM. This CDR3 comprises 17 residues. The V end lost 3 bases, the J end lost 6 bases, and 24 bases lay between the germline ends. Here the CDR3 DNA reads TGTGCCAGCAGTTTGAAACGCGGGATAGTCCTGAGTGGCGAGCAGTACTTC. It encodes CASSLKRGIVLSGEQYF.

V is TRBV29-1 and J is TRBJ1-3; no firm D call. Trimming shortened V by 4 bases and J by 6 bases, and 13 bases separated the two germline ends. CDR1 SQVTM and CDR2 ANQGSEA come from the germline V gene. CDR3 size: 13 residues. The CDR3 nucleotides are TGCAGCGTTGTGGGCAGCCAAGCAAACACCATATATTTT. Its translation is CSVVGSQANTIYF.

The rearrangement links TRBV7-9 to TRBJ2-7; 8 bases fit TRBD2. V shed 3 bases and J 4 bases; nucleotides not matched to a gene: 8. Germline V gene lookup returns CDR1 SEHNR and CDR2 FQNEAQ (reference sequence). CDR3 size: 15 residues. In DNA, the CDR3 is TGTGCCAGCAGCTTCGAAGCGGGAGTTGGATACGAGCAGTACTTC. Translating gives CASSFEAGVGYEQYF.

This clonotype was seen many times. This chain uses TRBV28 with TRBJ2-1; either TRBD1 or TRBD2 may supply D (6 bases each). Trimming pared 6 bases from V and 2 bases from J, leaving 14 bases between. This CDR3 spans 15 amino acids. Germline lookup yields CDR1 MDHEN and CDR2 SYDVKM. The DNA of the CDR3 is TGTGCCAGCAGAGGGGGGACCCTCACCTACAATGAGCAGTTCTTC. Its protein product is CASRGGTLTYNEQFF.

This clonotype was seen repeatedly, ten times or more. The chain links TRBV2 to TRBJ2-5, with D possibly being TRBD1 (5 bases). CDR1 is SNHLY and CDR2 is FYNNEI in the germline V gene. The CDR3 consists of 13 residues. V shed 6 bases and J shed 1 base, with 9 bases lying between them. Written as DNA, the CDR3 is TGTGCCAGCAGACAGGTTTTCCAAGAGACCCAGTACTTC. This translates into CASRQVFQETQYF.

This clonotype was observed at least ten times. This chain uses TRBV14 with TRBJ2-1; 9 bases are a match to TRBD2. CDR3 length equals 15 residues. The V gene's germline CDR1 is SGHDN and CDR2 FVKESK. Unmatched junction bases numbered 13, after V lost 7 bases and J lost 9 bases. In DNA form, the CDR3 reads TGTGCCAGCAACCCGTGGCTAGCGGGAAAATCTGAGCAGTTCTTC. Amino acids: CASNPWLAGKSEQFF.

This clonotype came up many times. The V and J genes are TRBV4-3 and TRBJ2-7; TRBD1 is a possible D gene (5 bases). The CDR3 totals 13 residues. V was shortened by 0 bases and J by 7 bases, with 10 bases between the two germline ends. Per germline, CDR1 LGHNA and CDR2 YSLEER. Written as DNA, the CDR3 is TGCGCCAGCAGCCAAGATGACAGCCGGGAGCAGTACTTC. Translated: CASSQDDSREQYF.

The chain uses TRBV20-1 and TRBJ2-2, with TRBD2 identical over 11 bases. J was trimmed by 10 bases and V by 6 bases; bases with no gene match: 10. CDR1 and CDR2 from the germline V gene are DFQATT and SNEGSKA (reference sequence). The CDR3 is made up of 14 amino acids. CDR3: CSASSGRAPVELFF. CDR3 DNA: TGCAGTGCCAGTAGCGGGAGGGCCCCCGTGGAGCTGTTTTTT.

The table lists this clonotype with a few counts. J is TRBJ2-5 and V is TRBV2, with a possible D match to TRBD1 (5 bases). V dropped 7 bases and J dropped 4 bases, with 10 bases sitting between them. The CDR3 runs to 12 residues. In germline, CDR1 is SNHLY, CDR2 FYNNEI. The CDR3 reads CASTGLGETQYF. CDR3 DNA: TGTGCCAGCACAGGGCTGGGAGAGACCCAGTACTTC.

This rearrangement joins TRBV7-9 to TRBJ2-7; D uncertain. The CDR3 loop spans 19 amino acids. V was shortened by 2 bases and J by 0 bases, with 23 bases between the two germline ends. Germline CDR1 is SEHNR and CDR2 is FQNEAQ (reference sequence). The CDR3 protein is CASSLHRGQALVYSYEQYF. In DNA form, the CDR3 reads TGTGCCAGCAGCTTACATCGAGGCCAGGCCCTAGTATACTCCTACGAGCAGTACTTC. The full variable domain, its missing parts supplied by reference TRBV7-9 and TRBJ2-7, is DTGVSQNPRHKITKRGQNVTFRCDPISEHNRLYWYRQTLGQGPEFLTYFQNEAQLEKSRLLSDRFSAERPKGSFSTLEIQRTEQGDSAMYLCASSLHRGQALVYSYEQYFGPGTRLTVT.

At least ten counts were recorded for this clonotype. This chain connects TRBV12-3 or TRBV12-4 to TRBJ2-2; 8 nucleotides align to TRBD1. The CDR3 extends over 16 amino acids. V dropped 0 bases and J dropped 7; count of bases not matched to a gene: 7. The CDR3 region has the DNA TGTGCCAGCAGTTTAGCGATGGGACAGGAATTCGGGGAGCTGTTTTTT. It is translated as CASSLAMGQEFGELFF.

This clonotype was seen at least ten times. The V and J genes are TRBV2 and TRBJ2-2, with D unclear. Germline V gene sequence: CDR1 SNHLY, CDR2 FYNNEI. The V and J ends lost 5 bases and 10 bases respectively, with 14 bases between them. The CDR3 loop spans 13 amino acids. The CDR3 DNA is TGTGCCAGCAGTTTCGCTTCCGTCGTGGAGCTGTTTTTT. It codes for CASSFASVVELFF.